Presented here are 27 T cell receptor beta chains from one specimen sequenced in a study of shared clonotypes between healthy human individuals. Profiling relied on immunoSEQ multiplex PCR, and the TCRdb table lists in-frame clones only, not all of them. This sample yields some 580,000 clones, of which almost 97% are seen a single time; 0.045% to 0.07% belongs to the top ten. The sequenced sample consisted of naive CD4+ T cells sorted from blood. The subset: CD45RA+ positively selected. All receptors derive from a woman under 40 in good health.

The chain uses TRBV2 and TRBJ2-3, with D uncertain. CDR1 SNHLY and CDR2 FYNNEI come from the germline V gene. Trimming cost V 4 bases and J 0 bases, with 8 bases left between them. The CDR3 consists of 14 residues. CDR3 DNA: TGTGCCAGCAGTGCTACCACTAGCACAGATACGCAGTATTTT. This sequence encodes CASSATTSTDTQYF.

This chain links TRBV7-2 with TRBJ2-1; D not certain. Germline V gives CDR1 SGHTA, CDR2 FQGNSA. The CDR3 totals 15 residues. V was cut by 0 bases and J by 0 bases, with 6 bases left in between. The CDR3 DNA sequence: TGTGCCAGCAGCTTAGCTGCTAGCTCCTACAATGAGCAGTTCTTC. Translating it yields CASSLAASSYNEQFF. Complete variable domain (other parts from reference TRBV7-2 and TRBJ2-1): GAGVSQSPSNKVTEKGKDVELRCDPISGHTALYWYRQSLGQGLEFLIYFQGNSAPDKSGLPSDRFSAERTGGSVSTLTIQRTQQEDSAVYLCASSLAASSYNEQFFGPGTRLTVL.

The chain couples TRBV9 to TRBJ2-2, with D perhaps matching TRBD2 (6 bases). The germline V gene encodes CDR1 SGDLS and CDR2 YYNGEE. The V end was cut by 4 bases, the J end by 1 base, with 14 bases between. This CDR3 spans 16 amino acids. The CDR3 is CASSPTGTVNTGELFF. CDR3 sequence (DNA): TGTGCCAGCAGCCCCACCGGGACTGTGAACACCGGGGAGCTGTTTTTT.

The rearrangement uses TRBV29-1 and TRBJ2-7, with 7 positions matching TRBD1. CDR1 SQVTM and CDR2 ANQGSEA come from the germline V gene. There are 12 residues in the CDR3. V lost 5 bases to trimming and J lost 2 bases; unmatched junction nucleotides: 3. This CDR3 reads CSVSTGPYEQYF. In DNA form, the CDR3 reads TGCAGCGTTTCGACAGGGCCCTACGAGCAGTACTTC.

The CDR3 nucleotides read TGTGCCAGCAGCCTCGGGACAGGGGGTGGGCCCCAGCATTTT. Its translation is CASSLGTGGGPQHF. The chain employs TRBV7-2 and TRBJ1-5, with 11 positions matching TRBD1. The CDR3 is 14 amino acids. Germline V gene lookup returns CDR1 SGHTA and CDR2 FQGNSA. Unmatched junction bases numbered 6, after V lost 5 bases and J lost 9 bases. Full variable domain (outside the CDR3, taken from reference TRBV7-2 and TRBJ1-5): GAGVSQSPSNKVTEKGKDVELRCDPISGHTALYWYRQSLGQGLEFLIYFQGNSAPDKSGLPSDRFSAERTGGSVSTLTIQRTQQEDSAVYLCASSLGTGGGPQHFGDGTRLSIL.

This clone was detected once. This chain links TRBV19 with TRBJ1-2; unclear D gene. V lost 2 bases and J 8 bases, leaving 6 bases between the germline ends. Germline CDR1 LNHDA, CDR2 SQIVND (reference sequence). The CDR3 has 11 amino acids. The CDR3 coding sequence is TGTGCCAGTAGTATATCTGACGGCTACACCTTC. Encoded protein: CASSISDGYTF.

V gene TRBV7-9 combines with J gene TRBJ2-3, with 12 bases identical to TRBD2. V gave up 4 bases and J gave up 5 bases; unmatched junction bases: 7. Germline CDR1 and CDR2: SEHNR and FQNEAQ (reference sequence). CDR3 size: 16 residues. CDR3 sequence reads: CASSSPSGRARDTQYF. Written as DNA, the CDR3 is TGTGCCAGCAGCTCGCCTAGCGGGAGGGCCAGAGATACGCAGTATTTT.

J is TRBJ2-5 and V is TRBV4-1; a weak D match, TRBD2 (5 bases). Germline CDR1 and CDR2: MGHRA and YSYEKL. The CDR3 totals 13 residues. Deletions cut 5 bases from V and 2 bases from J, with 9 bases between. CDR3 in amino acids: CASSFPGQETQYF. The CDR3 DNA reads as TGCGCCAGCAGCTTCCCGGGGCAAGAGACCCAGTACTTC.

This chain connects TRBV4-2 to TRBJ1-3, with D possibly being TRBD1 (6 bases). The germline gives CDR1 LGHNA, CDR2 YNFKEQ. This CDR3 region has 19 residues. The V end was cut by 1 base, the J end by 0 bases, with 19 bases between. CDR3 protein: CASSQGLTGTKSSGNTIYF. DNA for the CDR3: TGTGCCAGCAGCCAAGGTCTAACCGGGACAAAGAGCTCTGGAAACACCATATATTTT.

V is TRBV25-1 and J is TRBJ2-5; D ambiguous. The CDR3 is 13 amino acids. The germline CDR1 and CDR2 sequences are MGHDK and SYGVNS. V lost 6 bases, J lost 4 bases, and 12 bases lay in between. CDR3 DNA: TGTGCCAGCAGCGAACAGTTATCAGAGACCCAGTACTTC. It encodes CASSEQLSETQYF. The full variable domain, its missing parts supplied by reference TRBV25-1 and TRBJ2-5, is EADIYQTPRYLVIGTGKKITLECSQTMGHDKMYWYQQDPGMELHLIHYSYGVNSTEKGDLSSESTVSRIRTEHFPLTLESARPSHTSQYLCASSEQLSETQYFGPGTRLLVL.

The CDR3 nucleotides are TGTGCCAGCCAAGGGAAGTTCACAGATACGCAGTATTTT. Residues: CASQGKFTDTQYF. The chain recombines TRBV19 with TRBJ2-3, with unresolved D. The V gene's germline CDR1 is LNHDA and CDR2 SQIVND (reference sequence). V was cut by 9 bases and J by 2 bases, with 12 bases left in between. This CDR3 region has 13 residues. Supplemented by reference TRBV19 and TRBJ2-3, the full variable domain reads DGGITQSPKYLFRKEGQNVTLSCEQNLNHDAMYWYRQDPGQGLRLIYYSQIVNDFQKGDIAEGYSVSREKKESFPLTVTSAQKNPTAFYLCASQGKFTDTQYFGPGTRLTVL.

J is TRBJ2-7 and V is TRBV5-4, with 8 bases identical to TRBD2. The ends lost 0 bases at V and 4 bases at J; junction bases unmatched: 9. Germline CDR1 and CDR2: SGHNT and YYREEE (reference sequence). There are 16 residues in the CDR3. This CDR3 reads CASSLGGAAGVYEQYF. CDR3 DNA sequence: TGTGCCAGCAGCTTGGGGGGAGCAGCGGGAGTTTACGAGCAGTACTTC.

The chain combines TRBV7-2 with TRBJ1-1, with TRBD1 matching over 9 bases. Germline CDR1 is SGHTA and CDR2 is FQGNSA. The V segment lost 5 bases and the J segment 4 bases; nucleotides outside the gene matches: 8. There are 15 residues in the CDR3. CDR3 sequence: CASSRGQGLLTEAFF. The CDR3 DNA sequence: TGTGCCAGCAGCCGAGGACAGGGGCTCCTCACTGAAGCTTTCTTT.

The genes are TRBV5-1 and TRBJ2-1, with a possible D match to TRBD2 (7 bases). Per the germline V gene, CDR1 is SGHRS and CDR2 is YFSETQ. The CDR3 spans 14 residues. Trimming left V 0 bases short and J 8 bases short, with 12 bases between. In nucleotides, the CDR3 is TGCGCCAGCAGCTTGGGTGAGGGGGGGGATGAGCAGTTCTTC. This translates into CASSLGEGGDEQFF.

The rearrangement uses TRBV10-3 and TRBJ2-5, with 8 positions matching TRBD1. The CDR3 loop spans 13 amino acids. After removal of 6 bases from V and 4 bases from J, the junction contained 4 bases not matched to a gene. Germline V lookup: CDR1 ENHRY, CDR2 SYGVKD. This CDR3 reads CAISPTGVETQYF. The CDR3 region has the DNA TGTGCCATCAGCCCGACAGGGGTAGAGACCCAGTACTTC.

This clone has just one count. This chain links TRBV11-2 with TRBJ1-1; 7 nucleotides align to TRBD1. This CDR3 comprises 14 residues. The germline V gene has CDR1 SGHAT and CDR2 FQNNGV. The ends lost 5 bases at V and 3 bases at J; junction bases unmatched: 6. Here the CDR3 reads CASSQTGPDTEAFF. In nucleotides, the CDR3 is TGTGCCAGCAGCCAGACAGGGCCCGACACTGAAGCTTTCTTT.

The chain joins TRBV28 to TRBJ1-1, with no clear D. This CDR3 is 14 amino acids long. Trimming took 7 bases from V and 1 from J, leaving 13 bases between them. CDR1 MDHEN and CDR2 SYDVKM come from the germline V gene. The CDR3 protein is CASTSTPQNTEAFF. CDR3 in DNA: TGTGCCAGCACCTCTACCCCGCAGAACACTGAAGCTTTCTTT.

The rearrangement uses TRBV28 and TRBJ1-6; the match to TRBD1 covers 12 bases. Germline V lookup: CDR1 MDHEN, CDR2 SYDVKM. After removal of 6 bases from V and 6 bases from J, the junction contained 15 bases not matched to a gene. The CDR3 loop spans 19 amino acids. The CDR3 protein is CASSSPGQGAVLLNSPLHF. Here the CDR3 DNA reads TGTGCCAGCAGCTCCCCGGGACAGGGGGCGGTACTCCTTAATTCACCCCTCCACTTT.

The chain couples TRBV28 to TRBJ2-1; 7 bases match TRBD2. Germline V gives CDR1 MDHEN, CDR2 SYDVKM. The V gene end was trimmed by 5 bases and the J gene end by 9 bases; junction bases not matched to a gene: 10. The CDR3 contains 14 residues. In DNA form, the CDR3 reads TGTGCCAGCAGTCCACTCCTGACTAGCCGTGAGCAGTTCTTC. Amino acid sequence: CASSPLLTSREQFF.

The CDR3 DNA reads as TGTGCCAGCAGGGACCGACGGGACGGACTGTCCTACGAGCAGTACTTC. Amino acids: CASRDRRDGLSYEQYF. The chain links TRBV7-9 to TRBJ2-7, with D possibly being TRBD1 or TRBD2 (5 bases each). The CDR3 runs to 16 residues. CDR1 SEHNR and CDR2 FQNEAQ come from the germline V gene (reference sequence). V was cut by 6 bases and J by 1 base, with 19 bases left in between.

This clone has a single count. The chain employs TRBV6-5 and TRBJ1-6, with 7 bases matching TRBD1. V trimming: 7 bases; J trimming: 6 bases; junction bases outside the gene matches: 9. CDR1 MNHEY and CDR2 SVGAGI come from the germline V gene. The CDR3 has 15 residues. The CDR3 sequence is CASTLSRGINSPLHF. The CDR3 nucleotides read TGTGCCAGCACACTTAGCAGGGGGATTAATTCACCCCTCCACTTT.

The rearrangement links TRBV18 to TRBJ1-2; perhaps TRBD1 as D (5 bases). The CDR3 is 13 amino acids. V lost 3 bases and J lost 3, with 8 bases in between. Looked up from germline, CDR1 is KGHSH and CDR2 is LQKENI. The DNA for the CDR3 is TGTGCCAGCTCACCGTCGGGGGACTATGGCTACACCTTC. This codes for CASSPSGDYGYTF.

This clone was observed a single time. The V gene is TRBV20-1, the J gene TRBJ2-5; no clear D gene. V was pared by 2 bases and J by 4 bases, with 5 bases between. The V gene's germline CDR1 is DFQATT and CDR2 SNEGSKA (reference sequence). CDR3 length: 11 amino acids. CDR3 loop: CSARWRETQYF. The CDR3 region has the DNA TGCAGTGCTAGATGGAGAGAGACCCAGTACTTC.

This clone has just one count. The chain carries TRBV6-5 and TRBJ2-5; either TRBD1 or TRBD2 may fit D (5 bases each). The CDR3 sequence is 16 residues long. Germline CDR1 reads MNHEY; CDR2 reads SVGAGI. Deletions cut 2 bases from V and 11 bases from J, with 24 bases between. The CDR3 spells CASSYPRDGVPGEQYF. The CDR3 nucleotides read TGTGCCAGCAGTTACCCTCGGGACGGTGTACCTGGAGAGCAGTACTTC.

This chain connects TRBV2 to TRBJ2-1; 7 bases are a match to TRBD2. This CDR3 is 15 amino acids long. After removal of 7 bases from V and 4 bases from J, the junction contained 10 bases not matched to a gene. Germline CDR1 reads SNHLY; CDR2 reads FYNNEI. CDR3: CASIAQGLPYNEQFF. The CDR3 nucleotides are TGTGCCAGCATTGCCCAGGGACTACCGTACAATGAGCAGTTCTTC.

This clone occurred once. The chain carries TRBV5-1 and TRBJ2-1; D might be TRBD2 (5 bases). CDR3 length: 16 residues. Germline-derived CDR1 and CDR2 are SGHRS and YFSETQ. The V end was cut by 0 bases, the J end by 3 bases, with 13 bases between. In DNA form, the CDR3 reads TGCGCCAGCAGCTTGGCGTTGACTACTAACTACAATGAGCAGTTCTTC. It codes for CASSLALTTNYNEQFF. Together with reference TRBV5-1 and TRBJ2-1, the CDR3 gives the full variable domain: KAGVTQTPRYLIKTRGQQVTLSCSPISGHRSVSWYQQTPGQGLQFLFEYFSETQRNKGNFPGRFSGRQFSNSRSEMNVSTLELGDSALYLCASSLALTTNYNEQFFGPGTRLTVL.

The CDR3 nucleotides read TGTGCCAGCAGCTTTAAACGGGGAGGGACAGCCATCTCCTACGAGCAGTACTTC. Protein product: CASSFKRGGTAISYEQYF. This sequence joins TRBV11-2 and TRBJ2-7; tentatively, D is TRBD1 or TRBD2 (7 bases each). CDR3 length: 18 residues. Germline V gene lookup returns CDR1 SGHAT and CDR2 FQNNGV. The V and J ends lost 3 bases and 0 bases respectively, with 21 bases between them.